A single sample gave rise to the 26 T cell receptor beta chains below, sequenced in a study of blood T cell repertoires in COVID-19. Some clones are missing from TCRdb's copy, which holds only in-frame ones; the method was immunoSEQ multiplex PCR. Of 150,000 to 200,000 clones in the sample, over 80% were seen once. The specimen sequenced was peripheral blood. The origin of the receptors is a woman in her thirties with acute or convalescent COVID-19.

The CDR3: CASSPTGFRSPLHF. The DNA for the CDR3 is TGTGCCAGCTCACCCACAGGGTTTCGCTCACCCCTCCACTTT. The chain combines TRBV18 with TRBJ1-6; maybe TRBD1 (6 bases). Per germline, CDR1 KGHSH and CDR2 LQKENI. Trimming took off 3 bases at V and 10 bases at J, with 13 bases between the two ends. The CDR3 sequence is 14 residues long.

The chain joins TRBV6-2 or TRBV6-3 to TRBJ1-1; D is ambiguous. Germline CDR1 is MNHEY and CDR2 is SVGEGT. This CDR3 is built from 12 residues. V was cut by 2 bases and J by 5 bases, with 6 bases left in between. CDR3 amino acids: CASSYQITEAFF. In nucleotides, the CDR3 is TGTGCCAGCAGTTACCAAATTACTGAAGCTTTCTTT.

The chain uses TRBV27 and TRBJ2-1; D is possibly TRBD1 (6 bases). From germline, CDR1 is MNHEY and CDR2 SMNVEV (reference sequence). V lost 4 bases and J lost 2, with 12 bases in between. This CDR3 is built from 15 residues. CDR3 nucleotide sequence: TGTGCCAGCAGTTCATACAGGGAGCCCTACAATGAGCAGTTCTTC. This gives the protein CASSSYREPYNEQFF.

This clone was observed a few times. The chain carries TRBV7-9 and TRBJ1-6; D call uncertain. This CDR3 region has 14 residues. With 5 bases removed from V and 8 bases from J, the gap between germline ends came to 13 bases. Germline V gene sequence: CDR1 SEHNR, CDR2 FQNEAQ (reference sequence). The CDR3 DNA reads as TGTGCCAGCAGCCACGGTTGGGCTGATTCACCCCTCCACTTT. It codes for CASSHGWADSPLHF.

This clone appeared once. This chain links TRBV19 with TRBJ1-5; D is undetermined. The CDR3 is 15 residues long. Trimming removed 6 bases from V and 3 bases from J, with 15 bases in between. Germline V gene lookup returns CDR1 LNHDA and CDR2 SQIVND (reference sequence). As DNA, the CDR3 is TGTGCCAGTAGCTTTTTGGCACCATTCAATCAGCCCCAGCATTTT. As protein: CASSFLAPFNQPQHF.

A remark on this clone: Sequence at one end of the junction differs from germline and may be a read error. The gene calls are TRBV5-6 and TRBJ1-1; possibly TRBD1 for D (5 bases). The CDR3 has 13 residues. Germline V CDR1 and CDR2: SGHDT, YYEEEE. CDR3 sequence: CASSYGGATEAFF. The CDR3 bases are TGTGCCAGTAGCTACGGTGGGGCCACTGAAGCTTTCTTT.

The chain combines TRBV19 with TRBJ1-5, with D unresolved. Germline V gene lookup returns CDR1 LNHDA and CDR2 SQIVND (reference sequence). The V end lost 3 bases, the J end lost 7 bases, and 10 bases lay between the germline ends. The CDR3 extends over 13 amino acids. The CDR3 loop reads CASSIGNGQPQHF. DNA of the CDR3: TGTGCCAGTAGTATCGGGAATGGGCAGCCCCAGCATTTT.

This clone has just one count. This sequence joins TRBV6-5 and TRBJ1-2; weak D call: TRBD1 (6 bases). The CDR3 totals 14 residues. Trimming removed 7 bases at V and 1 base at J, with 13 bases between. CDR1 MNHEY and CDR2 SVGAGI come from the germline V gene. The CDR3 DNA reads TGTGCCAGCAATATAGAGGGGGATAACTATGGCTACACCTTC. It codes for CASNIEGDNYGYTF.

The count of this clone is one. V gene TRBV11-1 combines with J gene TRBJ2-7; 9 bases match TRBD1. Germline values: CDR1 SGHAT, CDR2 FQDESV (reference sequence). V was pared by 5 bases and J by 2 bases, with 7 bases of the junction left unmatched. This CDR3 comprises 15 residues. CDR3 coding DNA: TGTGCCAGCAGCCCTACAGGGGGCGCCCCCTACGAGCAGTACTTC. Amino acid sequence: CASSPTGGAPYEQYF.

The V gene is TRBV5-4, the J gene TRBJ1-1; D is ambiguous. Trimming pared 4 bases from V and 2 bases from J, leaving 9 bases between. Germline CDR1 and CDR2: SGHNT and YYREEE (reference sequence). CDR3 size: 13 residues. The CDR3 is CASSLPLNTEAFF. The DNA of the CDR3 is TGTGCCAGCAGCCTACCCCTTAACACTGAAGCTTTCTTT.

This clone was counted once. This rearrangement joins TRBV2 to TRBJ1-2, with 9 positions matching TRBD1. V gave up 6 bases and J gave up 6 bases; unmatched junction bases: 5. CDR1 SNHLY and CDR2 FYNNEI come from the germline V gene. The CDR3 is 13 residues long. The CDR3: CASRVGQGNGYTF. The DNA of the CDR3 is TGTGCCAGCAGGGTGGGACAGGGTAATGGCTACACCTTC.

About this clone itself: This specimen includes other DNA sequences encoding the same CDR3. As DNA, the CDR3 is TGTGCCAGCAGTTTGGCAGGCAACTATGGCTACACCTTC. Encoded protein: CASSLAGNYGYTF. J is TRBJ1-2 and V is TRBV12-3 or TRBV12-4; no firm D call. Between the trimmed V and J ends, which lost 3 bases and 2 bases, there was a span of 7 bases. The CDR3 is made up of 13 amino acids.

The CDR3 loop reads CASSLETGVNQPQHF. CDR3 in DNA: TGCGCCAGCAGCTTGGAGACAGGGGTCAATCAGCCCCAGCATTTT. The chain uses TRBV5-1 and TRBJ1-5, with 8 nucleotides matching TRBD1. V was clipped by 0 bases and J by 3 bases; unmatched bases: 2. The CDR3 extends over 15 amino acids. Germline V lookup: CDR1 SGHRS, CDR2 YFSETQ.

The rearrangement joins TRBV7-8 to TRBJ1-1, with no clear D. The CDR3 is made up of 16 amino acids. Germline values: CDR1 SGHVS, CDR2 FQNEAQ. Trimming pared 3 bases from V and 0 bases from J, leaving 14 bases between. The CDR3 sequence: CASSLVQLRMNTEAFF. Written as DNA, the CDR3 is TGTGCCAGCAGCTTGGTACAGCTAAGAATGAACACTGAAGCTTTCTTT.

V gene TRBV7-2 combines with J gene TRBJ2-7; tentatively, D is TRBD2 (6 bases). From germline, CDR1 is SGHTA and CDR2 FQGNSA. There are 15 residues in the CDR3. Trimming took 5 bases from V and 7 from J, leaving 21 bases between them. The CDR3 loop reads CASSPGAAGGREQYF. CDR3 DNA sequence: TGTGCCAGCAGCCCTGGCGCGGCCGGGGGAAGGGAGCAGTACTTC.

CDR3 sequence: CAWSGGQGPLRYGYTF. The CDR3 region has the DNA TGTGCCTGGAGTGGAGGACAGGGGCCCCTGCGGTATGGCTACACCTTC. The chain is built from TRBV30 and TRBJ1-2; 9 bases fit TRBD1. The CDR3 covers 16 residues. V shed 1 base and J 5 bases; nucleotides not matched to a gene: 11. Germline V gene sequence: CDR1 GTSNPN, CDR2 SVGIG (reference sequence). The variable domain in full, with the rest retrieved from reference TRBV30 and TRBJ1-2, is SQTIHQWPATLVQPVGSPLSLECTVEGTSNPNLYWYRQAAGRGLQLLFYSVGIGQISSEVPQNLSASRPQDRQFILSSKKLLLSDSGFYLCAWSGGQGPLRYGYTFGSGTRLTVV.

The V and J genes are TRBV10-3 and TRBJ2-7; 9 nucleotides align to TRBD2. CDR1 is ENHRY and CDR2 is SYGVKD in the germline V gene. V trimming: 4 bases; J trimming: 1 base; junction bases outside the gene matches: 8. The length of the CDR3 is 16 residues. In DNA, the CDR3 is TGTGCCATCAGTGGCGCGAGCGGGGGGTTTTCCTACGAGCAGTACTTC. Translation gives CAISGASGGFSYEQYF.

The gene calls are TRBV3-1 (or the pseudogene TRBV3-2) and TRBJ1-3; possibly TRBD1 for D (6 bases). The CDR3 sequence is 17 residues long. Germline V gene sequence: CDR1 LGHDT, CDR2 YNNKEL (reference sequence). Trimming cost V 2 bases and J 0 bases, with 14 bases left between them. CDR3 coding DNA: TGTGCCAGCAGCCAAAATATAGGACAGAGCTCTGGAAACACCATATATTTT. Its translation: CASSQNIGQSSGNTIYF.

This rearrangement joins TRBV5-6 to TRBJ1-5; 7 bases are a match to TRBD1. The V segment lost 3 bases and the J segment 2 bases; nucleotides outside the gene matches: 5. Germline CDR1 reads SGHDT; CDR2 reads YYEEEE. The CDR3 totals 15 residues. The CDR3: CASSSNRGRNQPQHF. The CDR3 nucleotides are TGTGCCAGCAGCTCCAACAGGGGTCGCAATCAGCCCCAGCATTTT.

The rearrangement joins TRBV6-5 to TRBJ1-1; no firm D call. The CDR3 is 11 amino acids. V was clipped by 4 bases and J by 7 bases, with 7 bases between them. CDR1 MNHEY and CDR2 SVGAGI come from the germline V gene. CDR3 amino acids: CASSSQYEAFF. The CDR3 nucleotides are TGTGCCAGCAGTTCCCAGTATGAAGCTTTCTTT.

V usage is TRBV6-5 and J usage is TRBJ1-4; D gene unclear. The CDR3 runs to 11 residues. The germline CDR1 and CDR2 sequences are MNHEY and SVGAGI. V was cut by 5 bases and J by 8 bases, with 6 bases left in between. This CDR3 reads CASSNGEKLFF. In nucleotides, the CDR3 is TGTGCCAGCAGTAACGGGGAAAAACTGTTTTTT.

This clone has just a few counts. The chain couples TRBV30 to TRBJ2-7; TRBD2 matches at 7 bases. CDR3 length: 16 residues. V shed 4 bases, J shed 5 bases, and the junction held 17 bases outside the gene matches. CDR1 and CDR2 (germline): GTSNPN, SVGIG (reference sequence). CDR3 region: CAWTDGEGTPRDEQYF. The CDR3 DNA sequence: TGTGCCTGGACCGACGGGGAGGGGACCCCTAGGGACGAGCAGTACTTC.

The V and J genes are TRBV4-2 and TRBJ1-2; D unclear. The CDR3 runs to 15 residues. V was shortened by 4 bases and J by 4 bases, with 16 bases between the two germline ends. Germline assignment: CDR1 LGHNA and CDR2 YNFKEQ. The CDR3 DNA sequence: TGTGCCAGCAGCCCTATTGGAGGGAACGGCTATGGCTACACCTTC. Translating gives CASSPIGGNGYGYTF.

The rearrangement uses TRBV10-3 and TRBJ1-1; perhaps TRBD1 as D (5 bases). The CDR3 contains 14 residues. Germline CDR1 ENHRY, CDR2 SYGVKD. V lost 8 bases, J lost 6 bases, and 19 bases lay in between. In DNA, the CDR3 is TGTGCCATCCGGGTACGGGGGACGATGGCTGAAGCTTTCTTT. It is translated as CAIRVRGTMAEAFF.

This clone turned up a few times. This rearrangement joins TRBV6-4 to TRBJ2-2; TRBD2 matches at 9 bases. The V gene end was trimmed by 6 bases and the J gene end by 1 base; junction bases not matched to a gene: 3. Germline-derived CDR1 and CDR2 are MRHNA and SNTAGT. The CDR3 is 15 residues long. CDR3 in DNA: TGTGCCAGCAGATTACTAGCGGGGAACACCGGGGAGCTGTTTTTT. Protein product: CASRLLAGNTGELFF.

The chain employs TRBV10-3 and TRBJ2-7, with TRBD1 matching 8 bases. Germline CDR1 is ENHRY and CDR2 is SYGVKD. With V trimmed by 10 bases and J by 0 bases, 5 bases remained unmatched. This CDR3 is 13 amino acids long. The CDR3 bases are TGTGCCACCCGGGGGACAGGCTCCTACGAGCAGTACTTC. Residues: CATRGTGSYEQYF.